Listed here are 26 T cell receptor beta chains from one sample, sequenced in a study of cytomegalovirus exposure and HLA in healthy donors. 13 Jbeta primers and 60 Vbeta primers were used for the PCR. Profiling relied on immunoSEQ multiplex PCR, and the TCRdb table lists in-frame clones only, not all of them. The repertoire has 150,000 to 200,000 clones, around 80% of them found once; the top ten carry around 1.6%. Sequencing input: PBMCs. Receptors were obtained from a young woman in good health and CMV-seronegative.

The chain is built from TRBV9 and TRBJ1-6; 7 nucleotides line up with TRBD1. Germline V gene lookup returns CDR1 SGDLS and CDR2 YYNGEE. CDR3 length: 14 amino acids. V dropped 1 base and J dropped 7; count of bases not matched to a gene: 2. The CDR3, as DNA: TGTGCCAGCAGCGTAAACAGGGGAAATTCACCCCTCCACTTT. Its protein product is CASSVNRGNSPLHF.

The table lists this clone with many counts. Other DNA sequences in this sample translate to the same CDR3. This chain joins TRBV6-1 and TRBJ2-3; 14 bases map to TRBD2. The CDR3 consists of 15 residues. J lost 4 bases, V lost 3 bases, and 0 bases had no gene match. The germline V gene has CDR1 MNHNS and CDR2 SASEGT. CDR3 loop: CASSETSGGADTQYF. The DNA for the CDR3 is TGTGCCAGCAGTGAGACTAGCGGGGGGGCAGATACGCAGTATTTT.

V is TRBV5-1 and J is TRBJ1-1; no clear D. The CDR3 runs to 13 residues. V lost 2 bases and J 11 bases, leaving 16 bases between the germline ends. Per the germline V gene, CDR1 is SGHRS and CDR2 is YFSETQ. CDR3 in amino acids: CASSLQAVGGAFF. CDR3 sequence (DNA): TGCGCCAGCAGCTTACAAGCGGTTGGTGGGGCTTTCTTT.

The chain uses TRBV27 and TRBJ1-3; D is undetermined. The CDR3 extends over 15 amino acids. The V gene's germline CDR1 is MNHEY and CDR2 SMNVEV (reference sequence). V lost 5 bases and J lost 4, with 15 bases in between. The CDR3 coding sequence is TGTGCCAGCAGTCTACGTTTTGCGACAGGAAACACCATATATTTT. This sequence encodes CASSLRFATGNTIYF.

J is TRBJ1-2 and V is TRBV5-6; a possible D gene is TRBD1 (6 bases). This CDR3 comprises 15 residues. Germline CDR1 reads SGHDT; CDR2 reads YYEEEE. With 0 bases removed from V and 4 bases from J, the gap between germline ends came to 13 bases. CDR3 sequence: CASSLAGAGSYGYTF. CDR3 DNA sequence: TGTGCCAGCAGCTTGGCAGGGGCTGGGAGCTATGGCTACACCTTC.

V gene TRBV6-4 combines with J gene TRBJ2-1; 9 bases map to TRBD2. Trimming took 0 bases from V and 4 from J; bases not matched to a gene: 4. Germline assignment: CDR1 MRHNA and CDR2 SNTAGT. CDR3 length equals 16 residues. The DNA of the CDR3 is TGTGCCAGCAGTGACTCCGCGGGGGGGCAGTACAATGAGCAGTTCTTC. Amino acid sequence: CASSDSAGGQYNEQFF.

This chain connects TRBV5-4 to TRBJ2-7; tentative D call: TRBD2 (6 bases). Germline CDR1 is SGHNT and CDR2 is YYREEE (reference sequence). The V end was cut by 4 bases, the J end by 5 bases, with 16 bases between. This CDR3 contains 14 residues. DNA of the CDR3: TGTGCCAGCAGCGGGGGGAGTCCAAAGGACGAGCAGTACTTC. This gives the protein CASSGGSPKDEQYF. Combining the CDR3 with reference TRBV5-4 and TRBJ2-7 gives the whole variable domain ETGVTQSPTHLIKTRGQQVTLRCSSQSGHNTVSWYQQALGQGPQFIFQYYREEENGRGNFPPRFSGLQFPNYSSELNVNALELDDSALYLCASSGGSPKDEQYFGPGTRLTVT.

This chain uses TRBV7-3 with TRBJ2-1; 9 bases align to TRBD1. Germline CDR1 SGHTA, CDR2 FQGTGA. The CDR3 runs 15 residues. Trimming cost V 6 bases and J 3 bases; bases outside gene matches: 6. The CDR3 here is CASSPDRGNYNEQFF. The CDR3 region has the DNA TGTGCCAGCAGTCCGGACAGGGGTAACTACAATGAGCAGTTCTTC.

This chain uses TRBV9 with TRBJ2-4; D perhaps matches TRBD1 (5 bases). CDR1 and CDR2 from the germline V gene are SGDLS and YYNGEE. V gave up 0 bases and J gave up 1 base, with 11 bases separating them. CDR3 length equals 16 residues. Written as DNA, the CDR3 is TGTGCCAGCAGCGTAGGTGGCGCAGGGGCCAAAAACATTCAGTACTTC. It specifies CASSVGGAGAKNIQYF.

This clone was detected only once. This sequence joins TRBV9 and TRBJ2-7; 12 nucleotides agree with TRBD1. Germline V gene data show CDR1 as SGDLS and CDR2 as YYNGEE. J was trimmed by 6 bases and V by 0 bases; bases with no gene match: 7. The CDR3 runs to 16 residues. CDR3 amino acids: CASSVASGTGGAEQYF. CDR3 in DNA: TGTGCCAGCAGCGTAGCCTCCGGGACAGGGGGCGCCGAGCAGTACTTC.

The table lists this clone with a few counts. The chain couples TRBV5-1 to TRBJ1-2; 11 bases are a match to TRBD1. Trimming cost V 4 bases and J 4 bases; bases outside gene matches: 3. The CDR3 contains 14 residues. Germline CDR1 reads SGHRS; CDR2 reads YFSETQ. The CDR3 region has the DNA TGCGCCAGCAGCCTGGGACAGGGGGTCTATGGCTACACCTTC. This codes for CASSLGQGVYGYTF.

The chain joins TRBV5-1 to TRBJ2-7, with D maybe TRBD1 (6 bases). V was shortened by 0 bases and J by 7 bases, with 17 bases between the two germline ends. This CDR3 contains 15 residues. Germline loops: CDR1 SGHRS, CDR2 YFSETQ. This CDR3 reads CASSLEGRGSREQYF. CDR3 coding DNA: TGCGCCAGCAGCTTGGAGGGCAGGGGCTCTCGGGAGCAGTACTTC.

This clone was seen a single time. The chain carries TRBV6-1 and TRBJ2-7, with 8 positions matching TRBD1. With 6 bases clipped from V and 4 bases from J, the junction kept 2 bases outside the gene matches. There are 12 residues in the CDR3. The germline CDR1 and CDR2 sequences are MNHNS and SASEGT. DNA for the CDR3: TGTGCCAGCAGGGACAGGGTATACGAGCAGTACTTC. It specifies CASRDRVYEQYF.

This clone came up once. The V call is TRBV28, the J call TRBJ1-5, with 8 bases aligning to TRBD1. Germline V lookup: CDR1 MDHEN, CDR2 SYDVKM. Losses at the gene ends were 6 bases for V and 3 bases for J; bases not matched to a gene: 4. The CDR3 runs 14 residues. CDR3 nucleotide sequence: TGTGCCAGCAGAGGACAGGGACCCAATCAGCCCCAGCATTTT. It translates to CASRGQGPNQPQHF.

The rearrangement links TRBV11-3 to TRBJ2-2; TRBD2 matches 8 bases. The junction had 13 bases not matched to a gene; V was cut back by 4 bases and J by 3 bases. CDR1 is SGHNT, CDR2 YENEEA, per germline. This CDR3 comprises 18 residues. CDR3 region: CASSSHPWIAGYTGELFF. CDR3 coding DNA: TGTGCCAGCAGCTCACACCCGTGGATAGCGGGGTACACCGGGGAGCTGTTTTTT.

The rearrangement uses TRBV11-3 and TRBJ2-7, with D hard to call. This CDR3 region has 12 residues. The germline gives CDR1 SGHNT, CDR2 YENEEA. The germline V and J ends were trimmed by 3 bases and 5 bases, with 8 bases remaining between them. The CDR3 loop reads CASSFQLNEQYF. DNA of the CDR3: TGTGCCAGCAGCTTTCAGTTGAACGAGCAGTACTTC. The variable domain in full, with the rest retrieved from reference TRBV11-3 and TRBJ2-7, is EAGVVQSPRYKIIEKKQPVAFWCNPISGHNTLYWYLQNLGQGPELLIRYENEEAVDDSQLPKDRFSAERLKGVDSTLKIQPAELGDSAVYLCASSFQLNEQYFGPGTRLTVT.

A word on this clone: The CDR3 does not close with the conserved phenylalanine or tryptophan, likely indicating a read error. Because the CDR3's place on the DNA is in doubt, the DNA is left out and the CDR3 is given as listed by TCRdb. V usage is TRBV6-6 and J usage is TRBJ1-1; the DNA was not used to check the table's D call, TRBD1. The germline CDR1 and CDR2 sequences are MNHNY and SVGAGI (reference sequence). From its first to its last residue, the CDR3 has 14 amino acids. This CDR3 is CASSGIDGQGLPLG.

This chain connects TRBV19 to TRBJ2-2, with 7 bases fitting TRBD2. CDR3 length equals 15 residues. CDR1 is LNHDA, CDR2 SQIVND, per germline (reference sequence). V shed 4 bases and J 3 bases; nucleotides not matched to a gene: 5. The CDR3 reads CASSREGEYTGELFF. In DNA form, the CDR3 reads TGTGCCAGTAGTAGGGAGGGAGAGTACACCGGGGAGCTGTTTTTT. Drawing the rest from reference TRBV19 and TRBJ2-2, the complete variable domain is DGGITQSPKYLFRKEGQNVTLSCEQNLNHDAMYWYRQDPGQGLRLIYYSQIVNDFQKGDIAEGYSVSREKKESFPLTVTSAQKNPTAFYLCASSREGEYTGELFFGEGSRLTVL.

The V and J genes are TRBV7-9 and TRBJ2-1; 13 nucleotides agree with TRBD2. This CDR3 has 17 amino acids. Trimming cost V 0 bases and J 6 bases; bases outside gene matches: 5. In germline, CDR1 is SEHNR, CDR2 FQNEAQ (reference sequence). DNA for the CDR3: TGTGCCAGCAGCTTAGCGAGGACTAGCGGGGGCCTCAATGAGCAGTTCTTC. Translation: CASSLARTSGGLNEQFF.

This clone was found a few times. The chain joins TRBV28 to TRBJ2-3; D is possibly TRBD1 (6 bases). CDR1 and CDR2 (germline): MDHEN, SYDVKM. Trimming took off 6 bases at V and 4 bases at J, with 11 bases between the two ends. This CDR3 spans 13 amino acids. The CDR3 coding sequence is TGTGCCAGCAGCCTGCAGGGGTCAGATACGCAGTATTTT. It yields the protein CASSLQGSDTQYF.

The chain couples TRBV6-5 to TRBJ1-1, with D possibly TRBD1 on 5 matching bases. V shed 9 bases and J shed 4 bases, with 15 bases lying between them. This CDR3 has 13 amino acids. CDR1 MNHEY and CDR2 SVGAGI come from the germline V gene. Here the CDR3 reads CASHPAGLTEAFF. In nucleotides, the CDR3 is TGTGCCAGTCACCCAGCGGGGCTCACTGAAGCTTTCTTT.

This sequence joins TRBV5-1 and TRBJ2-1; 10 positions agree with TRBD2. The CDR3 has 20 residues. Germline V lookup: CDR1 SGHRS, CDR2 YFSETQ. V lost 0 bases, J lost 0 bases, and 12 bases stayed unmatched. The CDR3 region has the DNA TGCGCCAGCAGCTTGGATTCAGTAGCGGGGGGCCTCAGCTCCTACAATGAGCAGTTCTTC. Its protein product is CASSLDSVAGGLSSYNEQFF.

CDR3 coding DNA: TGTGCCACCTCGCAATCAGCCGGGGAGACCCAGTACTTC. Its translation: CATSQSAGETQYF. The chain joins TRBV11-2 to TRBJ2-5; no clear D gene. This CDR3 has 13 amino acids. CDR1 and CDR2 (germline): SGHAT, FQNNGV. With 10 bases removed from V and 5 bases from J, the gap between germline ends came to 17 bases.

This sequence joins TRBV19 and TRBJ1-2; TRBD1 matches 9 bases. The ends lost 6 bases at V and 2 bases at J; junction bases unmatched: 4. Germline V gene data show CDR1 as LNHDA and CDR2 as SQIVND (reference sequence). The CDR3 has 14 amino acids. Here the CDR3 reads CASRPGTGNYGYTF. The CDR3 DNA is TGTGCCAGTAGACCCGGGACAGGGAACTATGGCTACACCTTC.

The chain links TRBV5-4 to TRBJ2-5; the D is unclear. The germline CDR1 and CDR2 sequences are SGHNT and YYREEE (reference sequence). This CDR3 has 13 amino acids. V was clipped by 5 bases and J by 3 bases, with 11 bases between them. The CDR3: CASSPDLKETQYF. The CDR3 DNA sequence: TGTGCCAGCAGTCCCGACTTGAAAGAGACCCAGTACTTC.

The genes are TRBV19 and TRBJ1-1; 7 nucleotides line up with TRBD1. V lost 6 bases to trimming and J lost 1 base; unmatched junction nucleotides: 11. The CDR3 is 16 amino acids. Per germline, CDR1 LNHDA and CDR2 SQIVND (reference sequence). CDR3 DNA: TGTGCCAGTAGCGACCGGCGGGGACAGAAGAACACTGAAGCTTTCTTT. Its protein is CASSDRRGQKNTEAFF. Full variable domain (outside the CDR3, taken from reference TRBV19 and TRBJ1-1): DGGITQSPKYLFRKEGQNVTLSCEQNLNHDAMYWYRQDPGQGLRLIYYSQIVNDFQKGDIAEGYSVSREKKESFPLTVTSAQKNPTAFYLCASSDRRGQKNTEAFFGQGTRLTVV.